One and the same sample provided the 22 T cell receptor beta chains below, sequenced in a study of blood T cell repertoires in COVID-19. The method was immunoSEQ multiplex PCR; TCRdb's version includes in-frame clones alone and lacks a portion of them. The table has about 89,000 clones, over 70% seen once. The sample comprised peripheral blood. Source of these receptors: a woman aged 80 or older with acute or convalescent COVID-19.

This chain connects TRBV24-1 to TRBJ2-5; 8 nucleotides line up with TRBD2. This CDR3 contains 15 residues. Trimming removed 0 bases from V and 5 bases from J; junction bases left unmatched: 4. CDR1 is KGHDR, CDR2 SFDVKD, per germline. CDR3 amino acids: CATSDLTGGRETQYF. In nucleotides, the CDR3 is TGTGCCACCAGTGATTTGACGGGGGGGCGGGAGACCCAGTACTTC.

This clone appeared a few times. This sequence joins TRBV7-2 and TRBJ1-2, with TRBD1 as a possible D gene (6 bases). CDR3 size: 13 residues. From germline, CDR1 is SGHTA and CDR2 FQGNSA. Trimming cost V 1 base and J 5 bases, with 8 bases left between them. The CDR3 protein is CASSLGTDYGYTF. CDR3 DNA: TGTGCCAGCAGCTTAGGGACAGATTATGGCTACACCTTC.

This clone has just one count. V and J are TRBV5-1 and TRBJ1-3; D gene unclear. CDR3 size: 17 residues. Germline V gene lookup returns CDR1 SGHRS and CDR2 YFSETQ. Trimming removed 3 bases at V and 0 bases at J, with 16 bases between. The CDR3 DNA is TGCGCCAGCAGCTCTGGGCAGGTGGCGACCTCTGGAAACACCATATATTTT. Translation gives CASSSGQVATSGNTIYF.

In this sample, this clone turned up once. The genes are TRBV6-5 and TRBJ2-6, with D perhaps matching TRBD2 (5 bases). The CDR3 length is 14 residues. V gave up 7 bases and J gave up 4 bases, with 11 bases separating them. Per the germline V gene, CDR1 is MNHEY and CDR2 is SVGAGI. CDR3 residues: CASTWERGANVLTF. As DNA, the CDR3 is TGTGCCAGCACCTGGGAGAGGGGGGCCAACGTCCTGACTTTC.

V gene TRBV7-8 combines with J gene TRBJ2-7; 7 bases agree with TRBD2. Trimming removed 5 bases from V and 0 bases from J; junction bases left unmatched: 13. CDR3 length equals 17 residues. Germline V gene sequence: CDR1 SGHVS, CDR2 FQNEAQ. CDR3 sequence reads: CASSPVEGRGTSYEQYF. In DNA, the CDR3 is TGTGCCAGCAGCCCAGTTGAAGGGCGGGGGACCTCCTACGAGCAGTACTTC.

The chain links TRBV27 to TRBJ2-5; TRBD2 aligns across 16 bases. V lost 7 bases and J lost 6; bases outside the gene matches: 8. CDR1 and CDR2 from the germline V gene are MNHEY and SMNVEV (reference sequence). The CDR3 covers 16 residues. Here the CDR3 DNA reads TGTGCCAGCACCCCCGGGACTAGCGGGGGGGCCAAGACCCAGTACTTC. The encoded protein is CASTPGTSGGAKTQYF.

The rearrangement links TRBV4-1 to TRBJ2-1; D is unclear. V was trimmed by 1 base and J by 4 bases, leaving 11 bases between them. Germline CDR1 is MGHRA and CDR2 is YSYEKL. The CDR3 consists of 15 residues. CDR3 DNA: TGCGCCAGCAGCCAAGGGGCGATAGGATACAATGAGCAGTTCTTC. Residues: CASSQGAIGYNEQFF.

The chain has TRBV6-4 and TRBJ1-6; D is perhaps TRBD1 (5 bases). The CDR3 runs 14 residues. Per the germline V gene, CDR1 is MRHNA and CDR2 is SNTAGT. Trimming took 5 bases from V and 5 from J, leaving 10 bases between them. CDR3 DNA sequence: TGTGCCAGCAGTCTTCAGGGAAATAATTCACCCCTCCACTTT. Translated, it gives CASSLQGNNSPLHF.

V and J are TRBV5-1 and TRBJ2-3; 12 nucleotides align to TRBD2. CDR1 is SGHRS, CDR2 YFSETQ, per germline. This CDR3 has 17 residues. V shed 4 bases, J shed 3 bases, and the junction held 9 bases outside the gene matches. This CDR3 reads CASSPRTSGAQTDTQYF. The CDR3 nucleotides read TGCGCCAGCAGCCCGCGGACTAGCGGGGCCCAGACAGATACGCAGTATTTT.

The chain employs TRBV18 and TRBJ1-1; D not resolved. The V end was cut by 1 base, the J end by 2 bases, with 11 bases between. Germline V lookup: CDR1 KGHSH, CDR2 LQKENI. The CDR3 has 15 residues. In DNA, the CDR3 is TGTGCCAGCTCACCACAGAGTAGCTCCAACACTGAAGCTTTCTTT. It is translated as CASSPQSSSNTEAFF.

In regard to this clone: Other DNA sequences from this sample encode an identical CDR3 as well. This chain connects TRBV2 to TRBJ1-1; 7 bases agree with TRBD1. The CDR3 totals 12 residues. With V trimmed by 5 bases and J by 6 bases, 3 bases remained unmatched. CDR1 SNHLY and CDR2 FYNNEI come from the germline V gene. The CDR3 loop is CASSRQGPEAFF. As DNA, the CDR3 is TGTGCCAGCAGTAGACAGGGTCCTGAAGCTTTCTTT.

V usage is TRBV5-6 and J usage is TRBJ1-2, with TRBD1 identical over 9 bases. The J segment lost 7 bases and the V segment lost 2 bases, leaving 9 bases of the junction unmatched. This CDR3 is 15 amino acids long. Germline CDR1 reads SGHDT; CDR2 reads YYEEEE. CDR3 sequence (DNA): TGTGCCAGCAGCTTAAGAACAGGGGGCCTGGGTGGCTACACCTTC. Residues: CASSLRTGGLGGYTF.

The chain employs TRBV10-1 and TRBJ1-1; 8 positions agree with TRBD1. In germline, CDR1 is WNHNN, CDR2 SYGVQD (reference sequence). The trim removed 4 bases at V and 1 base at J, leaving 5 bases unmatched. The CDR3 length is 15 residues. The chain's CDR3 is CASSASQGGNTEAFF. As DNA, the CDR3 is TGCGCCAGCAGTGCCTCACAGGGGGGGAACACTGAAGCTTTCTTT.

V usage is TRBV6-2 or TRBV6-3 and J usage is TRBJ2-3, with 11 bases fitting TRBD2. Germline CDR1 is MNHEY and CDR2 is SVGEGT. The V gene end was trimmed by 6 bases and the J gene end by 2 bases; junction bases not matched to a gene: 10. This CDR3 spans 17 amino acids. CDR3 sequence reads: CASSRATSGATTDTQYF. In DNA form, the CDR3 reads TGTGCCAGCAGCCGAGCGACTAGCGGGGCTACCACAGATACGCAGTATTTT.

The chain is built from TRBV4-2 and TRBJ2-3; D is perhaps TRBD2 (6 bases). Germline V gene lookup returns CDR1 LGHNA and CDR2 YNFKEQ. The CDR3 has 20 amino acids. With 0 bases removed from V and 0 bases from J, the gap between germline ends came to 22 bases. CDR3 nucleotides: TGTGCCAGCAGCCAAGAAGGAGGGACTGCTTACGGGAGAAGCACAGATACGCAGTATTTT. It specifies CASSQEGGTAYGRSTDTQYF.

This rearrangement joins TRBV6-5 to TRBJ1-6, with 8 bases aligning to TRBD1. Trimming at V came to 6 bases and at J to 9 bases, leaving 7 bases not matched to a gene. Germline V gene lookup returns CDR1 MNHEY and CDR2 SVGAGI. The CDR3 spans 14 residues. CDR3 coding DNA: TGTGCCAGCAGACCGGGACAGGAAAGTTCACCCCTCCACTTT. This encodes CASRPGQESSPLHF.

This sequence joins TRBV14 and TRBJ1-2; D uncertain. V was cut by 2 bases and J by 8 bases, with 12 bases left in between. In germline, CDR1 is SGHDN, CDR2 FVKESK. The CDR3 has 13 amino acids. CDR3 coding DNA: TGTGCCAGCAGCCAACTACTTGGCGGAGGCTACACCTTC. Its translation is CASSQLLGGGYTF.

This clone occurred once. This chain connects TRBV5-4 to TRBJ2-3; maybe TRBD2 (5 bases). The germline V and J ends were trimmed by 6 bases and 2 bases, with 10 bases remaining between them. The germline CDR1 and CDR2 sequences are SGHNT and YYREEE (reference sequence). The CDR3 has 13 residues. The CDR3 region has the DNA TGTGCCAGCAAAAGGAGGTTCACAGATACGCAGTATTTT. Translating it yields CASKRRFTDTQYF.

The chain links TRBV6-5 to TRBJ2-1; no clear D gene. The V end was cut by 2 bases, the J end by 5 bases, with 13 bases between. This CDR3 comprises 15 residues. CDR1 and CDR2 (germline): MNHEY, SVGAGI. The DNA of the CDR3 is TGTGCCAGCAGTTACGCGGAAAATTGGAACAATGAGCAGTTCTTC. Translating gives CASSYAENWNNEQFF.

DNA for the CDR3: TGTGCCAGCAGCGCGAGGGTTTCTGGAAACACCATATATTTT. It yields the protein CASSARVSGNTIYF. V usage is TRBV2 and J usage is TRBJ1-3; no firm D call. V was shortened by 6 bases and J by 1 base, with 10 bases between the two germline ends. Germline CDR1 reads SNHLY; CDR2 reads FYNNEI. The CDR3 is 14 amino acids.

This clone was recorded only once. This chain uses TRBV19 with TRBJ1-1; TRBD1 matches 7 bases. This CDR3 has 15 residues. J gave up 1 base and V 7 bases, and 9 bases lay outside the gene matches. CDR1 LNHDA and CDR2 SQIVND come from the germline V gene (reference sequence). CDR3 in DNA: TGTGCCAGTACCCGGGACAGACTCCCGAACACTGAAGCTTTCTTT. It is translated as CASTRDRLPNTEAFF.

V and J are TRBV7-5 and TRBJ2-5; the table assigns TRBD1, which was not confirmed against the DNA. The DNA end is a closer match to TRBJ2-7, so the J assignment may be wrong. TRBV7-5 is marked as a pseudogene. The CDR3 spans 19 residues. CDR3 in DNA: TGTGTCAGAAGCTCAAGGGGGTGGGGGACAGGTGAGATCTCCTACGAGCAGTACTTC. Its translation: CVRSSRGWGTGEISYEQYF.